Sequencing of this TCR beta chain was carried out in a study of blood T cell repertoires in COVID-19. Repertoires were generated with immunoSEQ multiplex PCR, while TCRdb's copy carries only in-frame clones and drops some. The sample contains roughly 200,000 clones, 70% to 90% of which appear only once. There are 13 residues in the CDR3. With 4 bases clipped from V and 6 bases from J, the junction kept 4 bases outside the gene matches. Looked up from germline, CDR1 is SGDLS and CDR2 is YYNGEE. Sequencing was performed on peripheral blood. This TCR derives from a man aged 55 to 70 with acute or convalescent COVID-19. This chain joins TRBV9 and TRBJ2-3; TRBD1 aligns across 8 bases. CDR3 coding DNA: TGTGCCAGCAGCCGGACAGGGCGGGATACGCAGTATTTT. It encodes CASSRTGRDTQYF.